The clone carrying this T cell receptor beta chain was observed at least ten times. The antigen is not known. Germline V gene sequence: CDR1 MNHEY, CDR2 SMNVEV (reference sequence). The CDR3 extends over 17 amino acids. After removal of 7 bases from V and 4 bases from J, the junction contained 12 bases not matched to a gene. The sample belongs to a study of T-cell reconstitution after alpha-beta-depleted transplantation in children. Broader study findings: Certain patients had high TCRbeta diversity at day 60, and it came from recipient T cells and thymic progenitors that survived. The study reportedly traced alpha-beta T cells about two months after transplant to several hundred expanded graft clones. T-cell numbers and diversity, one year after transplant, stemmed largely from T cells that were newly produced.

Preparation of the TCRbeta library used unique molecular identifiers. TCRdb ran MiXCR on the PCR reads and lists one entry per CDR3 protein. The sample gives around 110,000 distinct CDR3 sequences, 10% of which show up once; less than 35% is in the top ten. V gene TRBV27 combines with J gene TRBJ2-6, with TRBD1 matching over 8 bases. The sample consisted of PBMCs, taken before TCRalphabeta/CD19-depleted stem cell transplant. The origin of this receptor is a boy aged 2 to 10 with acute lymphoblastic leukemia, due to receive a stem cell transplant. The CDR3 is CASTRTGSDLGANVLTF. CDR3 DNA: TGTGCCAGCACTAGGACAGGGTCGGATTTAGGGGCCAACGTCCTGACTTTC.